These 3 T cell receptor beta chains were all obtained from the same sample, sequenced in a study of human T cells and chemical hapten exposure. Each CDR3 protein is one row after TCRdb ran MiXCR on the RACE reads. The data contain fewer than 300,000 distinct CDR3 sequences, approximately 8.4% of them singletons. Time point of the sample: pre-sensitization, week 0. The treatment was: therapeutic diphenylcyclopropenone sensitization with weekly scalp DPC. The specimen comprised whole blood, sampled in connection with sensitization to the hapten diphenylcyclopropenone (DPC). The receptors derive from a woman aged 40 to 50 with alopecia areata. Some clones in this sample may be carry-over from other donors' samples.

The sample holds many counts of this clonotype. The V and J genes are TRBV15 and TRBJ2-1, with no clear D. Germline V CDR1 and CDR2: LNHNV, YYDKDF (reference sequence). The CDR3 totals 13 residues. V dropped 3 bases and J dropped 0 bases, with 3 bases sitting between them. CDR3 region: CATSRDSYNEQFF. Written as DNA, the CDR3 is TGTGCCACCAGCAGGGACTCCTACAATGAGCAGTTCTTC.

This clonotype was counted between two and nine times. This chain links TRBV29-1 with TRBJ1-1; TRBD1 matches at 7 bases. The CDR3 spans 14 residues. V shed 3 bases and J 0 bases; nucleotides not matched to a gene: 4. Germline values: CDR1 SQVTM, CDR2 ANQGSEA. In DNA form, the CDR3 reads TGCAGCGTTGACCAGGGGGGGATGAACACTGAAGCTTTCTTT. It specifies CSVDQGGMNTEAFF.

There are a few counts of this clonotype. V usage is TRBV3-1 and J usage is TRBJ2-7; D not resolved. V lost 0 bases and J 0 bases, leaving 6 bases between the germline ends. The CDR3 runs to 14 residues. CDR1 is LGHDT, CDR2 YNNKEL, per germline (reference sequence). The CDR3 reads CASSQDPISYEQYF. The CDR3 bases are TGTGCCAGCAGCCAAGATCCCATCTCCTACGAGCAGTACTTC.